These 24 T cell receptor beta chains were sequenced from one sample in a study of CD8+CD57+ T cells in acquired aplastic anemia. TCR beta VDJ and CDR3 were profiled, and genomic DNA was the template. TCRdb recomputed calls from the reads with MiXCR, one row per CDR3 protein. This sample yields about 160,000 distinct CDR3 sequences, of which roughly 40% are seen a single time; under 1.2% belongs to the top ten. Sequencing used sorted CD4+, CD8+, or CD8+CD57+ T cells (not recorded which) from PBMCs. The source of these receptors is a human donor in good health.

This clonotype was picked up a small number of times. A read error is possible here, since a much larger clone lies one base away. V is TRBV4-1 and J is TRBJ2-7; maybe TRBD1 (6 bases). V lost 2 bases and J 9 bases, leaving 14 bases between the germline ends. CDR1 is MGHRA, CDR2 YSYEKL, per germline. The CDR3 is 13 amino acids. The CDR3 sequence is CASSQLQGDRQYF. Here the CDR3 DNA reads TGCGCCAGCAGCCAACTACAGGGCGACAGGCAGTACTTC.

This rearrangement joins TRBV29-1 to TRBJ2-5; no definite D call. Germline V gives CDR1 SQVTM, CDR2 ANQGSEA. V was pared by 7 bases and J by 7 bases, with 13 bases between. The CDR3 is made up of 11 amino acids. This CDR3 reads CSADFERTQYF. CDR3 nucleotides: TGCAGCGCCGACTTCGAGAGGACCCAGTACTTC. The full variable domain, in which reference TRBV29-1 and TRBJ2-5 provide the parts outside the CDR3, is SAVISQKPSRDICQRGTSLTIQCQVDSQVTMMFWYRQQPGQSLTLIATANQGSEATYESGFVIDKFPISRPNLTFSTLTVSNMSPEDSSIYLCSADFERTQYFGPGTRLLVL.

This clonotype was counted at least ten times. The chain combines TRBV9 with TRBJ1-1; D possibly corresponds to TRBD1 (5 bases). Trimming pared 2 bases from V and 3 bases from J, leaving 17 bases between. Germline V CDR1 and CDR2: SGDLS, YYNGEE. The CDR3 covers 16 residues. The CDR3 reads CASSVLLGEGYTEAFF. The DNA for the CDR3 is TGTGCCAGCAGCGTTTTGTTGGGTGAGGGGTACACTGAAGCTTTCTTT.

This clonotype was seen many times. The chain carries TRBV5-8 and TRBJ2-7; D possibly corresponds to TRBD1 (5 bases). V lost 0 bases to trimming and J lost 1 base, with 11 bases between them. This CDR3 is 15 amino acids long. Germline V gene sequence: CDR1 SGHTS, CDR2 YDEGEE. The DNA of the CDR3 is TGTGCCAGCAGCTTGGGTTGGTCAGGGTCCTACGAGCAGTACTTC. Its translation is CASSLGWSGSYEQYF.

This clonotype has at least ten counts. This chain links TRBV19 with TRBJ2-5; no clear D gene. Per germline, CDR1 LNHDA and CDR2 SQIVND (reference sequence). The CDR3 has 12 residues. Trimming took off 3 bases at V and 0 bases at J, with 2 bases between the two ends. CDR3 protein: CASSMYQETQYF. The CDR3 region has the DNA TGTGCCAGTAGTATGTACCAAGAGACCCAGTACTTC. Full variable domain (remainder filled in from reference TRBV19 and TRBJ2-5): DGGITQSPKYLFRKEGQNVTLSCEQNLNHDAMYWYRQDPGQGLRLIYYSQIVNDFQKGDIAEGYSVSREKKESFPLTVTSAQKNPTAFYLCASSMYQETQYFGPGTRLLVL.

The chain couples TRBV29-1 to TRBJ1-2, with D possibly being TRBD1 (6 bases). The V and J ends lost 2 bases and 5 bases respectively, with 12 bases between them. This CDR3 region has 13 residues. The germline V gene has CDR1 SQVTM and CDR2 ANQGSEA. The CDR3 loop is CSVESDRIYGYTF. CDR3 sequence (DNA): TGCAGCGTTGAATCCGACAGGATATATGGCTACACCTTC.

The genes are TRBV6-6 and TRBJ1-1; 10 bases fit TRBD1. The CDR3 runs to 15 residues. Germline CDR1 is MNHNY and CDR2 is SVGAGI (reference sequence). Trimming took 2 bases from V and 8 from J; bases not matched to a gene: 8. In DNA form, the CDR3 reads TGTGCCAGCAGTTACGCGGGACAGGGGATGTGGGAAGCTTTCTTT. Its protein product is CASSYAGQGMWEAFF.

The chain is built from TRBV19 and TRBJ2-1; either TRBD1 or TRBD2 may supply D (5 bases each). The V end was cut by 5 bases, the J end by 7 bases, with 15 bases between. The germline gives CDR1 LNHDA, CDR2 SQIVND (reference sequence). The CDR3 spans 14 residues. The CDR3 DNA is TGTGCCAGTAGTCGGGGCCCAAACTCGAATGAGCAGTTCTTC. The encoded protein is CASSRGPNSNEQFF.

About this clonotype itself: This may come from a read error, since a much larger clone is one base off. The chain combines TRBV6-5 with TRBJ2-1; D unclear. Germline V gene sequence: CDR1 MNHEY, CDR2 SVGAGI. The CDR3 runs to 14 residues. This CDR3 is CASSYRNSYNEQLF. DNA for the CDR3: TGTGCCAGCAGTTACAGGAATTCCTACAATGAGCAGCTCTTC.

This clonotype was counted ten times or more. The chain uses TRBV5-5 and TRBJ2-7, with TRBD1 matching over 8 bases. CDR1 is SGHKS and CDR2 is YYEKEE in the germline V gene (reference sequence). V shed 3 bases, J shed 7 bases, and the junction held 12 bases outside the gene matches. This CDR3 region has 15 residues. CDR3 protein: CASSWTGPPRGEQYF. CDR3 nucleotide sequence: TGTGCCAGCAGCTGGACAGGGCCCCCACGAGGAGAGCAGTACTTC.

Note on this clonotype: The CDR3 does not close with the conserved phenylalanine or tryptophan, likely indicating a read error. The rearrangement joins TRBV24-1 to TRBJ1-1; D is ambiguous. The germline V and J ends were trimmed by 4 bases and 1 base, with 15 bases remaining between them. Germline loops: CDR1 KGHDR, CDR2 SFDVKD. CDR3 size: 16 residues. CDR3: CATSEGSGLGNTEAFL. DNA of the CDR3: TGTGCCACCAGTGAAGGTTCAGGACTCGGGAACACTGAAGCTTTCCTT.

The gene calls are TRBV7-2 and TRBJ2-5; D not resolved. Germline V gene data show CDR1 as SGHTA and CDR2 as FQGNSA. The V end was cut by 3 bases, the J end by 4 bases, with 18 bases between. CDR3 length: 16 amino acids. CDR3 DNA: TGTGCCAGCAGCTTTGTACATAGTCCATATAGAGAGACCCAGTACTTC. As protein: CASSFVHSPYRETQYF.

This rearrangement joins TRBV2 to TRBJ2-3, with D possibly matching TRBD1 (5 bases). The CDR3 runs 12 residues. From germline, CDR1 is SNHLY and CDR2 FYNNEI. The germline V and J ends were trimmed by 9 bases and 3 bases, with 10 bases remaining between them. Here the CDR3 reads CARGSGTDTQYF. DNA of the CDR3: TGTGCCAGAGGTTCAGGGACAGATACGCAGTATTTT.

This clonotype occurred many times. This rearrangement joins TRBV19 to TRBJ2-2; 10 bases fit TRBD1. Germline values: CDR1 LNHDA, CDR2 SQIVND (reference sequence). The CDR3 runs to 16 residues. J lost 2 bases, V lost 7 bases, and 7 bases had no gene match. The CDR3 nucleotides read TGTGCCAGTAAAGACAGGGGGCGTCGAAACACCGGGGAGCTGTTTTTT. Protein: CASKDRGRRNTGELFF. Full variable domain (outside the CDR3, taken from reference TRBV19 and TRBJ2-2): DGGITQSPKYLFRKEGQNVTLSCEQNLNHDAMYWYRQDPGQGLRLIYYSQIVNDFQKGDIAEGYSVSREKKESFPLTVTSAQKNPTAFYLCASKDRGRRNTGELFFGEGSRLTVL.

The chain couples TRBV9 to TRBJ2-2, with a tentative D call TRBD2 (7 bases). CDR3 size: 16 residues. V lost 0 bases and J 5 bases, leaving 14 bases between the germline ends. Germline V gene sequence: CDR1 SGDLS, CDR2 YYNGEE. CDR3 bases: TGTGCCAGCAGCGTAGTATCCAGGGGAGGGACCGGGGAGCTGTTTTTT. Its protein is CASSVVSRGGTGELFF.

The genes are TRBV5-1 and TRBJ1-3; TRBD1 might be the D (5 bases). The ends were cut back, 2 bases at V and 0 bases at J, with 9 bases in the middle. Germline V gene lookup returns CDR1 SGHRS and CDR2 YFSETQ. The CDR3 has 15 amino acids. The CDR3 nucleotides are TGCGCCAGCAGCTTCGAAAGGGGCTCTGGAAACACCATATATTTT. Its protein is CASSFERGSGNTIYF.

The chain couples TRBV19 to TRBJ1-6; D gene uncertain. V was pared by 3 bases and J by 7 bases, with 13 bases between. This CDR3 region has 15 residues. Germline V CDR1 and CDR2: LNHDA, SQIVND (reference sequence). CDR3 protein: CASSIWAEANSPLHF. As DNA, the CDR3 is TGTGCCAGTAGTATTTGGGCAGAGGCGAATTCACCCCTCCACTTT.

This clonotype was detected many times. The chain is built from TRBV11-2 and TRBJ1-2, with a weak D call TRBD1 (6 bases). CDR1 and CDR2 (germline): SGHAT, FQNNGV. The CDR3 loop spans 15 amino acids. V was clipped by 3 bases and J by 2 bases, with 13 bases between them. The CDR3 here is CASSLGAGANYGYTF. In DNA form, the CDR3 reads TGTGCCAGCAGCTTGGGGGCAGGGGCGAACTATGGCTACACCTTC.

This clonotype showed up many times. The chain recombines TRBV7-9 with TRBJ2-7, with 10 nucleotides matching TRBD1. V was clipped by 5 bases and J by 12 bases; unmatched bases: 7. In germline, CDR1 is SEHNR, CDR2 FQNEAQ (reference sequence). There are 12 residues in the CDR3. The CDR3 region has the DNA TGTGCCAGCAGCGAGCCCGGGACAGGGGTGTACTTC. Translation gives CASSEPGTGVYF.

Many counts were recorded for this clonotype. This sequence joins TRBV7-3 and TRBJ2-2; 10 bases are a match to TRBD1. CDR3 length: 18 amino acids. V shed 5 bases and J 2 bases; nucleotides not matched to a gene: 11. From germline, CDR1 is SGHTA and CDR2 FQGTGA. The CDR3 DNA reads TGTGCCAGCAGCCCCGGGGACAGGGGCAAAATTAACACCGGGGAGCTGTTTTTT. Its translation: CASSPGDRGKINTGELFF.

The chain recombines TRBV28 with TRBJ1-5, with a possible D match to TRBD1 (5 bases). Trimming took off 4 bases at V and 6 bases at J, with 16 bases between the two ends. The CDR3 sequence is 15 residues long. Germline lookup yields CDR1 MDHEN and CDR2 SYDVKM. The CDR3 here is CASSYLRGARQPQHF. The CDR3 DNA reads TGTGCCAGCAGTTACCTCCGGGGCGCGCGTCAGCCCCAGCATTTT. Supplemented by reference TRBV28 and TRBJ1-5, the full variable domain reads DVKVTQSSRYLVKRTGEKVFLECVQDMDHENMFWYRQDPGLGLRLIYFSYDVKMKEKGDIPEGYSVSREKKERFSLILESASTNQTSMYLCASSYLRGARQPQHFGDGTRLSIL.

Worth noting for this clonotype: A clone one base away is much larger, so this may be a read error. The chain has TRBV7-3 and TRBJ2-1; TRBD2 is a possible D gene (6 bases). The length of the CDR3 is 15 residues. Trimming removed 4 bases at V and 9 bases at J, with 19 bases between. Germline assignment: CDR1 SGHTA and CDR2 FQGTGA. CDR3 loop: CASSSVWGVGSEQFF. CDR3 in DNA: TGTGCCAGCAGCTCCGTATGGGGGGTGGGCAGTGAGCAGTTCTTC.

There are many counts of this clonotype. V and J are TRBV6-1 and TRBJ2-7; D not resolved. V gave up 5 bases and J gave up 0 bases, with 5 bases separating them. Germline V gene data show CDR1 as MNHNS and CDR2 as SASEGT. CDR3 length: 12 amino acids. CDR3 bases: TGTGCCAGCAGTCCCACCTCCTACGAGCAGTACTTC. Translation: CASSPTSYEQYF.

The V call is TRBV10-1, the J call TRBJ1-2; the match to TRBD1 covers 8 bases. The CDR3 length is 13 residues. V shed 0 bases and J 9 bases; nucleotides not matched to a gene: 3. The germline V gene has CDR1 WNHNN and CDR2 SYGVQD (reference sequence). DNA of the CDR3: TGCGCCAGCAGTGAGTCGCAGGGGGCAAGCTACACCTTC. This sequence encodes CASSESQGASYTF.